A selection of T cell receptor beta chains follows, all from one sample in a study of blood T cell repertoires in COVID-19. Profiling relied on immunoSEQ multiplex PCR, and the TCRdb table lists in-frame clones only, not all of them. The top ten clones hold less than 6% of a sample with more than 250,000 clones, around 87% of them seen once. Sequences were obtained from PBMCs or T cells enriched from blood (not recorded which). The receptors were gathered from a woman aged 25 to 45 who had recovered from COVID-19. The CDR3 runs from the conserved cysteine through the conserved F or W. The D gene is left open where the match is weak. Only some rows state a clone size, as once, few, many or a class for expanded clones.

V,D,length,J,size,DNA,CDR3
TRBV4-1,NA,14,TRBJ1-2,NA,TGCGCCAGCAGCCAAGCCGGGACAAACTATGGCTACACCTTC,CASSQAGTNYGYTF
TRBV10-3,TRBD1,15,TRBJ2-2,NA,TGTGCCATCAACCTGGGACAGGGAAACACCGGGGAGCTGTTTTTT,CAINLGQGNTGELFF
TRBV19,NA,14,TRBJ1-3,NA,TGTGCCAGCAATACCGGGACAATGGGAAACACCATATATTTT,CASNTGTMGNTIYF
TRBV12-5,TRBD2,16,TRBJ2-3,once,TGTGCTAGTGGTACAAGACTAGCGGGGGGCACAGATACGCAGTATTTT,CASGTRLAGGTDTQYF
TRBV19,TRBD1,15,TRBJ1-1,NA,TGTGCCAGTAGTAGGGACAGGGACTTGAACACTGAAGCTTTCTTT,CASSRDRDLNTEAFF
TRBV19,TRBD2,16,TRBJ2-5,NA,TGTGCCAGTAGTGGGGCGACTAGCGGGGGGTCGGAGACCCAGTACTTC,CASSGATSGGSETQYF
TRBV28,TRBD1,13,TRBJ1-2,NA,TGTGCCTGCACGGGACAGGGGAACTATGGCTACACCTTC,CACTGQGNYGYTF
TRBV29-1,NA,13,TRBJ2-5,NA,TGCAGCGTTGAATTGGCCTTGGAAGAGACCCAGTACTTC,CSVELALEETQYF
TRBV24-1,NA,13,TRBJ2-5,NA,TGTGCCACCAGTGACGCGGGACGGGAGACCCAGTACTTC,CATSDAGRETQYF
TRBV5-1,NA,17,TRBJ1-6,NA,TGCGCCAGCAGATCGGACAGATATAGCTCCTATAATTCACCCCTCCACTTT,CASRSDRYSSYNSPLHF
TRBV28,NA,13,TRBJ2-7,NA,TGTGCCAGCAGTTCCGGGGGATCCTACGAGCAGTACTTC,CASSSGGSYEQYF
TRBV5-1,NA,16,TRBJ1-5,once,TGCGCCAGCAGCCCGGGAGGGGGGGATAGCAATCAGCCCCAGCATTTT,CASSPGGGDSNQPQHF
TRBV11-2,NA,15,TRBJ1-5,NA,TGTGCCAGCAGCTTAGATTCGGGAGGCAATCAGCCCCAGCATTTT,CASSLDSGGNQPQHF
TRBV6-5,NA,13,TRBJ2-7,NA,TGTGCCAGCAGTTACAGGGAGGCCTACGAGCAGTACTTC,CASSYREAYEQYF
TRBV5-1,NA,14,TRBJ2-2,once,TGCGCCAGCACACGACAGGGAGGAACCGGGGAGCTGTTTTTT,CASTRQGGTGELFF
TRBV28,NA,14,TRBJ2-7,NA,TGTGCCAGCAGTTTTCAGGGTAAGGTCTACGAGCAGTACTTC,CASSFQGKVYEQYF
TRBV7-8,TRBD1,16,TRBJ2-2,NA,TGTGCCAGCAGCTTAGCGACAGGGGGCAGGACCGGGGAGCTGTTTTTT,CASSLATGGRTGELFF
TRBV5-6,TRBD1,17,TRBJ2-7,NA,TGTGCCAGCAGCTTCCCCAGGATGACAGGGGGCACCTACGAGCAGTACTTC,CASSFPRMTGGTYEQYF
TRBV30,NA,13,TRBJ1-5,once,TGTGCCTGGAGTGTACCGGGAAGACAGCCCCAGCATTTT,CAWSVPGRQPQHF
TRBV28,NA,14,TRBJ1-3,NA,TGTGCCAGCAGTTGGAGGGCACGAGGAAACACCATATATTTT,CASSWRARGNTIYF
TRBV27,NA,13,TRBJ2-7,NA,TGTGCCAGCATTAAAAGGGGTTCCTACGAGCAGTACTTC,CASIKRGSYEQYF
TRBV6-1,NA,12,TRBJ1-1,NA,TGTGCCAGCAGTGATAATCCTACAGAGCCTTTCTTT,CASSDNPTEPFF
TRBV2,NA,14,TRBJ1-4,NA,TGTGCCAGCAGTGAAACAGGGAGGGGAGAAAAACTGTTTTTT,CASSETGRGEKLFF
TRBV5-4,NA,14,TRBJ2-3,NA,TGTGCCAGCAGCTCGCAGGGAAGCACAGATACGCAGTATTTT,CASSSQGSTDTQYF
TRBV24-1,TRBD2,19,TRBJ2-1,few,TGTGCCACCAGTGATTTAAGGGCGGGACTAGCGGCATCCTACAATGAGCAGTTCTTC,CATSDLRAGLAASYNEQFF
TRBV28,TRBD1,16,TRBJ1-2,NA,TGTGCCAGCATTTCATCTCCGGGACAGGGAAGGGTTGGCTACACCTTC,CASISSPGQGRVGYTF
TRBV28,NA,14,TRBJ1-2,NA,TGTGCCAGCAGTTTTGCAGGGTTCCCTTATGGCTACACCTTC,CASSFAGFPYGYTF
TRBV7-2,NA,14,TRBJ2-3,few,TGTGCCAGCAGCCCAATGTTTTCCACAGATACGCAGTATTTT,CASSPMFSTDTQYF
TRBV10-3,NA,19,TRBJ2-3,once,TGTGCCATCAGTGAGTCGACTAGTCCAGGGTGGGAAAGCACAGATACGCAGTATTTT,CAISESTSPGWESTDTQYF
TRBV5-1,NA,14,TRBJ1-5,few,TGCGCCAGCAGTTACGGAGGGGCCAATCAGCCCCAGCATTTT,CASSYGGANQPQHF
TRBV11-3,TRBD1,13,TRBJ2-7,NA,TGTGCCAGCAGCCGGGACAGCTCCTACGAGCAGTACTTC,CASSRDSSYEQYF
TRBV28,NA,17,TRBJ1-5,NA,TGTGCCAGCAGTTTATATGACAGAAGTTATAGCAATCAGCCCCAGCATTTT,CASSLYDRSYSNQPQHF
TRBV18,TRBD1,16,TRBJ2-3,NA,TGTGCCAGCTCTCCTATCGGGGGACAGGGGACAGATACGCAGTATTTT,CASSPIGGQGTDTQYF
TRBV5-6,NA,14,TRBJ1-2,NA,TGTGCCAGCAGCTTGCGTGATCCGTGGAGTGGCTACACCTTC,CASSLRDPWSGYTF
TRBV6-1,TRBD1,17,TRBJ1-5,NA,TGTGCCAGCAGTGAATTGGTGTCAGGGGGCTTGGGTCAGCCCCAGCATTTT,CASSELVSGGLGQPQHF